This T cell receptor beta chain was recovered during a study of blood T cell repertoires in COVID-19. At the level of the study: T cells, B-cell-depleted T cells, or PBMCs provided the cDNA or gDNA that served as material.

Original methodology: Amplifying reference gene primers gave estimates of nucleated cell counts. Sequenced by immunoSEQ multiplex PCR; TCRdb stores in-frame clones only, minus some. V and J calls and clone size follow that table, whereas D and trimming were derived from the DNA. This table holds roughly 230,000 clones, roughly 86% found once. The CDR3 runs 13 residues. Germline V CDR1 and CDR2: MDHEN, SYDVKM. V was shortened by 6 bases and J by 4 bases, with 12 bases between the two germline ends. Participant ages covered roughly 18 to 89 years across 24 US areas. Each participant's cohort was designated according to participant-reported clinical history.

The receptor was isolated from a young woman with acute COVID-19. Sequenced input: PBMCs or T cells enriched from blood (not recorded which). V and J are TRBV28 and TRBJ1-1; no firm D call. CDR3 sequence (DNA): TGTGCCAGCAGGGGCTGGCGGGTCACTGAAGCTTTCTTT. Its protein is CASRGWRVTEAFF.